Reported below is one T cell receptor beta chain. The data originate from a study of blood T cell repertoires in COVID-19. On the study more broadly: The study drew acute and convalescent COVID-19 samples from the United States, Italy and Spain.

Study processing details: Reference gene primer amplification in the assay estimated nucleated cell counts. Sequencing was performed with immunoSEQ multiplex PCR; in TCRdb, only in-frame clones are kept and a portion is missing. For V, J and clone size, that table is used; D and trimming come from the DNA. The data show tens of thousands of clones, roughly 89% seen once. The V end lost 5 bases, the J end lost 3 bases, and 5 bases lay between the germline ends. Germline V gives CDR1 MNHEY, CDR2 SMNVEV (reference sequence). There are 12 residues in the CDR3. This TCR derives from a woman aged 45 to 65 with active COVID-19. Sequencing used peripheral blood. The chain links TRBV27 to TRBJ1-5; unclear D gene. The CDR3 sequence is CASSPYNQPQHF. The CDR3 nucleotides read TGTGCCAGCAGTCCGTACAATCAGCCCCAGCATTTT.